This T cell receptor (beta chain) comes out of a study of graft-versus-host responses after intestinal transplantation. Whole-study context: Transplants were multivisceral, liver-intestinal, or isolated intestinal.

This table comes from immunoSEQ multiplex PCR, and its TCRdb copy is limited to in-frame clones, with some not included. The sample lists about 85,000 clones, around 84% seen once, with approximately 0.84% in the top ten. The CDR3 has 18 residues. With 3 bases removed from V and 2 bases from J, the gap between germline ends came to 23 bases. CDR1 is SNHLY and CDR2 is FYNNEI in the germline V gene. Study results and limitations: GvH clonotypes were identified within recipient marrow, with a subset emerging first in ileum or blood.

With respect to this clone: The antigen remains undetermined.

Sequenced here: unstimulated CD4+ T cells sorted from spleen or lymph node cells, sampled before intestinal transplant. The V gene is TRBV2, the J gene TRBJ2-7; D possibly corresponds to TRBD1 (6 bases). This receptor was obtained from a human donor who received an intestinal transplant. CDR3 in amino acids: CASSDSALPGAGAYEQYF. The CDR3, as DNA: TGTGCCAGCAGTGATTCGGCGCTTCCCGGGGCAGGGGCCTACGAGCAGTACTTC. The full variable domain, in which reference TRBV2 and TRBJ2-7 provide the parts outside the CDR3, is EPEVTQTPSHQVTQMGQEVILRCVPISNHLYFYWYRQILGQKVEFLVSFYNNEISEKSEIFDDQFSVERPDGSNFTLKIRSTKLEDSAMYFCASSDSALPGAGAYEQYFGPGTRLTVT.